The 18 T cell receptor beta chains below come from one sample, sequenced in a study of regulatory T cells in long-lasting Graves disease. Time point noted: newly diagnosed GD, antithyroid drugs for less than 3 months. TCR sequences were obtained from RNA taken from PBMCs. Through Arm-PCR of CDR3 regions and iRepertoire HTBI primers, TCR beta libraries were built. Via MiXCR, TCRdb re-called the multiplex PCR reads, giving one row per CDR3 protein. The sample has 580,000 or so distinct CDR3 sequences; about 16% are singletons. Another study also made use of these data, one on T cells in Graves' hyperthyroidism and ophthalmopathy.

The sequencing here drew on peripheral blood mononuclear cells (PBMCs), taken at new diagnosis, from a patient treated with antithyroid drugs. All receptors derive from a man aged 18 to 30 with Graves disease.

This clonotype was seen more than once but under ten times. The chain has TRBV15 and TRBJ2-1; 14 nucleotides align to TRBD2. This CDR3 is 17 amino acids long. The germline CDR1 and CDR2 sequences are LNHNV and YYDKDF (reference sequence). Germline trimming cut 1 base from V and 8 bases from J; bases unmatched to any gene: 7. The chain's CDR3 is CATSRGGRLAGGDEQFF. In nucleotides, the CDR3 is TGTGCCACCAGCAGAGGGGGACGACTAGCGGGAGGGGATGAGCAGTTCTTC.

The chain's CDR3 is CASSSNRASQPQHF. The CDR3, as DNA: TGTGCCAGCAGCTCTAACAGGGCTAGTCAGCCCCAGCATTTT. The gene calls are TRBV7-8 and TRBJ1-5, with D perhaps matching TRBD1 (6 bases). Between the trimmed V and J ends, which lost 4 bases and 6 bases, there was a span of 13 bases. Per the germline V gene, CDR1 is SGHVS and CDR2 is FQNEAQ. The CDR3 runs to 14 residues.

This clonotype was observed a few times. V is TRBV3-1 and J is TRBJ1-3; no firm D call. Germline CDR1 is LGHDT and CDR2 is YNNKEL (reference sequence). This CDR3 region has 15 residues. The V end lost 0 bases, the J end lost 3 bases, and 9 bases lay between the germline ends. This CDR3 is CASSQEGYIGNTIYF. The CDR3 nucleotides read TGTGCCAGCAGCCAAGAAGGTTACATTGGAAACACCATATATTTT.

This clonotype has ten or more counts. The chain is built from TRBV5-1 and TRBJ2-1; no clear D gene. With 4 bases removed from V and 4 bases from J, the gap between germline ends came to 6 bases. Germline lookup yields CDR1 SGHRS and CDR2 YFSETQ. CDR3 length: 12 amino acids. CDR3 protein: CASSLNYNEQFF. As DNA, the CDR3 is TGCGCCAGCAGCCTCAATTACAATGAGCAGTTCTTC. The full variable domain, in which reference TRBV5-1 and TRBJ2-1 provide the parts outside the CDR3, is KAGVTQTPRYLIKTRGQQVTLSCSPISGHRSVSWYQQTPGQGLQFLFEYFSETQRNKGNFPGRFSGRQFSNSRSEMNVSTLELGDSALYLCASSLNYNEQFFGPGTRLTVL.

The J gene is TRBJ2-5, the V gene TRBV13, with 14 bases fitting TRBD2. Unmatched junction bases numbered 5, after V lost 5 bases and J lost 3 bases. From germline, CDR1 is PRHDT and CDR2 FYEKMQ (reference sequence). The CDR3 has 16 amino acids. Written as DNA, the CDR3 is TGTGCCAGCAGCCGATGGGGACTAGCGGGGGAAGAGACCCAGTACTTC. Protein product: CASSRWGLAGEETQYF. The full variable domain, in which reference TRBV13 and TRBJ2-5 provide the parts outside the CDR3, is AAGVIQSPRHLIKEKRETATLKCYPIPRHDTVYWYQQGPGQDPQFLISFYEKMQSDKGSIPDRFSAQQFSDYHSELNMSSLELGDSALYFCASSRWGLAGEETQYFGPGTRLLVL.

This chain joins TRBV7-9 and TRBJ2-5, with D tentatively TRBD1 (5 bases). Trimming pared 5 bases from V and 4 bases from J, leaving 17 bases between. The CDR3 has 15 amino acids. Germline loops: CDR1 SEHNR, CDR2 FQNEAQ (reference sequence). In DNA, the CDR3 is TGTGCCAGCAGCGTACAGGAGCCCCAGGCAGAGACCCAGTACTTC. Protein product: CASSVQEPQAETQYF. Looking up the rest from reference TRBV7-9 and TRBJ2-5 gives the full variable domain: DTGVSQNPRHKITKRGQNVTFRCDPISEHNRLYWYRQTLGQGPEFLTYFQNEAQLEKSRLLSDRFSAERPKGSFSTLEIQRTEQGDSAMYLCASSVQEPQAETQYFGPGTRLLVL.

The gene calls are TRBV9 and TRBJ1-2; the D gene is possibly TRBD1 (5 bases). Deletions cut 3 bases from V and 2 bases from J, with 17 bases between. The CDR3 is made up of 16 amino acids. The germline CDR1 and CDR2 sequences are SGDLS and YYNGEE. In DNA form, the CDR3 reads TGTGCCAGCAGCGCCGAAGGGAGGGACCTGAACTATGGCTACACCTTC. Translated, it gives CASSAEGRDLNYGYTF.

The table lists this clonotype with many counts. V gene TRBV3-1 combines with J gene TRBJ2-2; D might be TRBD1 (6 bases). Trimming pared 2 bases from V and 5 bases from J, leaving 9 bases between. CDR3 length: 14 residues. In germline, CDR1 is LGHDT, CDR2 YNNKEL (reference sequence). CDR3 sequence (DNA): TGTGCCAGCAGCCAATTGAGGGGGACCGGGGAGCTGTTTTTT. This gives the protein CASSQLRGTGELFF. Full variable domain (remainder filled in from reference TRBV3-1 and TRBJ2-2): DTAVSQTPKYLVTQMGNDKSIKCEQNLGHDTMYWYKQDSKKFLKIMFSYNNKELIINETVPNRFSPKSPDKAHLNLHINSLELGDSAVYFCASSQLRGTGELFFGEGSRLTVL.

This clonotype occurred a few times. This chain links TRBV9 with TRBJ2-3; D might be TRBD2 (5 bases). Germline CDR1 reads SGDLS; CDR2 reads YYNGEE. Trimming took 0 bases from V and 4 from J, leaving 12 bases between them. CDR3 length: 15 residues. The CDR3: CASSVANIGADTQYF. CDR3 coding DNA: TGTGCCAGCAGCGTAGCTAATATCGGGGCAGATACGCAGTATTTT.

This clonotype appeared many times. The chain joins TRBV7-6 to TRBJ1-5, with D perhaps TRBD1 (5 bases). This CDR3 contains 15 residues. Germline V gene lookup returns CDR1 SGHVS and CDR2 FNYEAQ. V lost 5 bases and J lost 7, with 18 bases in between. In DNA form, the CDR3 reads TGTGCCAGCAGCCCCAGTGGGTGGGCAGGGCAGCCCCAGCATTTT. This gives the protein CASSPSGWAGQPQHF.

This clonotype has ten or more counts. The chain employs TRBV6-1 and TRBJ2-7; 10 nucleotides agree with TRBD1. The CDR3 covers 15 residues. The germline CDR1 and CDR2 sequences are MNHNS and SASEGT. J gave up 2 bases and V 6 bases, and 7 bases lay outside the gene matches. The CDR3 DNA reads TGTGCCAGCAGCCTCCGGGACAGGGGAACCTACGAGCAGTACTTC. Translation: CASSLRDRGTYEQYF.

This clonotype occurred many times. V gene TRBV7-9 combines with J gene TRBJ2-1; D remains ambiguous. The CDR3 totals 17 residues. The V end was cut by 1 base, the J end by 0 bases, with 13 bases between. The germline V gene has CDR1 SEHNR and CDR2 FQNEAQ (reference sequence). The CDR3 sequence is CASSLGLADSSYNEQFF. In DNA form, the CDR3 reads TGTGCCAGCAGCTTAGGATTGGCCGATAGCTCCTACAATGAGCAGTTCTTC.

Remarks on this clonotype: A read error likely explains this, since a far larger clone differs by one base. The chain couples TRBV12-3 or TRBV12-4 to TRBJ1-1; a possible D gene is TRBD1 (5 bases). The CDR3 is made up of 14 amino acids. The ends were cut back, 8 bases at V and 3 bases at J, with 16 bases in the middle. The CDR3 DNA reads TGTGCCAGCGGTCGCAGGACGGGGGACACTGAAGCTTTCTTT. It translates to CASGRRTGDTEAFF.

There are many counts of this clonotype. The DNA for the CDR3 is TGCAGTGCCTTACGGCCCGCGGTTAAGGATACGCAGTATTTT. Protein sequence: CSALRPAVKDTQYF. The rearrangement uses TRBV20-1 and TRBJ2-3; D remains ambiguous. From germline, CDR1 is DFQATT and CDR2 SNEGSKA (reference sequence). With 6 bases removed from V and 6 bases from J, the gap between germline ends came to 19 bases. This CDR3 contains 14 residues.

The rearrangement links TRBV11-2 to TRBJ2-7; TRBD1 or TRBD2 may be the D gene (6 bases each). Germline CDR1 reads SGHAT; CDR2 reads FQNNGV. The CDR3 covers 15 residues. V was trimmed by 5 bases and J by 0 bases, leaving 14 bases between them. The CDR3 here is CASSPEGGFSYEQYF. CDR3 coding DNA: TGTGCCAGCAGCCCTGAGGGGGGATTCTCCTACGAGCAGTACTTC. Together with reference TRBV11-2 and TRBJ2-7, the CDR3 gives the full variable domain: EAGVAQSPRYKIIEKRQSVAFWCNPISGHATLYWYQQILGQGPKLLIQFQNNGVVDDSQLPKDRFSAERLKGVDSTLKIQPAKLEDSAVYLCASSPEGGFSYEQYFGPGTRLTVT.

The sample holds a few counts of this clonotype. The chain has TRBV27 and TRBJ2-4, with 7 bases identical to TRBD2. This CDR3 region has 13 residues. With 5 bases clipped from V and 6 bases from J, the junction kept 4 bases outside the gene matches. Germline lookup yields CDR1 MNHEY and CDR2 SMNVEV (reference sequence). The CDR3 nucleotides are TGTGCCAGCAGTGGGACGGGAGGAAACATTCAGTACTTC. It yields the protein CASSGTGGNIQYF.

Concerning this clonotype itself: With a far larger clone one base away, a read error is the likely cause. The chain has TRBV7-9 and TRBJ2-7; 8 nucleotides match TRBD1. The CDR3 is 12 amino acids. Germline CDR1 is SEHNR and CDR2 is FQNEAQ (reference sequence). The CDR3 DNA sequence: TGTGCCAGCAGCGGACAGGGCTACGAGCAGCACTTC. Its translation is CASSGQGYEQHF.

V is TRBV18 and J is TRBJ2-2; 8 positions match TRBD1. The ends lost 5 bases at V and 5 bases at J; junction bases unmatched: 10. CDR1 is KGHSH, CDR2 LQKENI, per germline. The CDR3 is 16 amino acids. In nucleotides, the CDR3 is TGTGCCAGCTCAGGACGACAGGGGCCGGGGACCGGGGAGCTGTTTTTT. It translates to CASSGRQGPGTGELFF. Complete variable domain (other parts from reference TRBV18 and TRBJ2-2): NAGVMQNPRHLVRRRGQEARLRCSPMKGHSHVYWYRQLPEEGLKFMVYLQKENIIDESGMPKERFSAEFPKEGPSILRIQQVVRGDSAAYFCASSGRQGPGTGELFFGEGSRLTVL.